This T cell receptor beta chain is drawn from a study of blood T cell repertoires in COVID-19 (dated by TCRdb to the early 2020s). Describing the broader study: The collaborator samples originated in the United States, Italy and Spain and spanned the acute and convalescent phases of COVID-19. A de-identified subject ID, COVID-19 status, age in years and sex were almost always included in the sample metadata. The repertoires were released in a freely available public database meant as a resource for research on the immune response to SARS-CoV-2. Deeply sampled blood TCRbeta repertoires from subjects exposed to, actively infected with, or recovered from COVID-19 were included in the dataset. Where HLA class I and class II types were available, the types were taken from metadata supplied by the sample provider, not from assay-based typing. Samples came from the ongoing ImmuneRACE study (first 160 participants) plus 1,254 subjects from 6 global collaborators. The prospective study material was composed of cDNA or gDNA derived from T cells, B-cell-depleted T cells, or PBMCs.

With regard to this clone: This receptor's antigen is unknown. Base qualities were left out, and no much larger clone turns up one base away.

Between the V and J ends, shortened by 6 bases and 0 bases respectively, the junction contains 5 bases. Reading the germline V gene gives CDR1 MNHEY and CDR2 SVGAGI. The CDR3 sequence holds 12 residues, the cysteine and phenylalanine included. Only the CDR3 DNA stays, 36 bases, in frame from base 1. TCRbeta CDR3 regions were amplified from genomic DNA using the immunoSEQ Assay, a bias-controlled multiplex PCR. The source study handled its data this way. Within the assay, amplification of reference gene primers was used to estimate how many nucleated cells each sample contained. To quantify the absolute abundance of each unique TCRbeta CDR3 rearrangement, sequence reads were collapsed and filtered. Productive Simpson clonality was computed per sample as the square root of Simpson's diversity index over productive rearrangements. In TCRdb, the immuneACCESS table is reduced to in-frame sequences with V and J assigned. These tables do not hold every clone; where another copy was compared, an unresolved V gene accounts for under half, and the others remain unexplained. The D gene and trimming were derived from the DNA, and the V and J assignments and clone size from that table. This sample lists roughly 90,000 clones; 70% to 80% were detected once. Less than 20% of the sample is held by the ten biggest clonotypes.

Results the study describes overall, beyond this receptor: How much clinical and demographic metadata was included differed by source and by participant, and the metadata was provided uncurated.

The collaborating institutions used their own protocols to collect whole blood in K2EDTA tubes. Collaborator samples were shipped for TCRbeta analysis as frozen whole blood, isolated PBMCs, or DNA extracted from either sample type. The chain is encoded by TRBV6-5 joined to TRBJ1-2, with the D segment identity uncertain. The clonotype originates from a human donor in a cohort sampled during active COVID-19. Sequenced sample: peripheral blood. This receptor carries the CDR3 CASRTTNYGYTF. The sequence in DNA is TGTGCCAGCAGGACAACTAACTATGGCTACACCTTC.